This T cell receptor (beta chain) was documented in a study of cytomegalovirus exposure and HLA in healthy donors. General study results and limits: TCR beta chains numbering more than 150 were designated cytomegalovirus-associated. Confirmation in vitro established that a few CMV-associated chains were specific for CMV antigens. There were some public TCRs occurring in many donors, but most TCR sequences were rare.

A remark on this clone: Its antigen is not identified.

The V end was cut by 4 bases, the J end by 4 bases, with 26 bases between. The CDR3 loop spans 19 amino acids. Germline V gene lookup returns CDR1 MDHEN and CDR2 SYDVKM. Separation from the approximately 690-subject first cohort characterized the roughly 110-subject validation cohort, to which the donors belonged. TCRdb keeps only in-frame clones here, not all; method: immunoSEQ multiplex PCR. The table lists 130,000 to 150,000 clones, roughly 88% of them singletons, with approximately 8.5% in the top ten. Sequenced material: PBMCs. The chain carries TRBV28 and TRBJ1-5; possible D gene TRBD1, 6 bases. The clonotype comes from a woman between 18 and 29 years old in good health and CMV-seropositive. The DNA of the CDR3 is TGTGCCAGCAGTTCACCCCAATTCGGACAGTCCGGCGGTAATCAGCCCCAGCATTTT. As protein: CASSSPQFGQSGGNQPQHF. The entire variable domain, with the rest obtained from reference TRBV28 and TRBJ1-5, is as follows: DVKVTQSSRYLVKRTGEKVFLECVQDMDHENMFWYRQDPGLGLRLIYFSYDVKMKEKGDIPEGYSVSREKKERFSLILESASTNQTSMYLCASSSPQFGQSGGNQPQHFGDGTRLSIL.